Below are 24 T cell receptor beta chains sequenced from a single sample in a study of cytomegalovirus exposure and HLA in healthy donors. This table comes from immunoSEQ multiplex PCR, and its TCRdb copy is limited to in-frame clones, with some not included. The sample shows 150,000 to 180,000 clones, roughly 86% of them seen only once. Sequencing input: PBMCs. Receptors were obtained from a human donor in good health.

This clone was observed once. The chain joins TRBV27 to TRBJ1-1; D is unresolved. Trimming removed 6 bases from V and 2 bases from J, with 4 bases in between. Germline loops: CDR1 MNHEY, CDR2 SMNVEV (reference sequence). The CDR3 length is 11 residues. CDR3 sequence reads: CASRANTEAFF. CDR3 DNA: TGTGCCAGCAGGGCCAACACTGAAGCTTTCTTT.

CDR3 nucleotides: TGTGCCAGCAGCCAAGATGGGCGACAGGGCCTGTACTTC. Amino acids: CASSQDGRQGLYF. The chain combines TRBV14 with TRBJ2-7; 7 nucleotides line up with TRBD1. Germline assignment: CDR1 SGHDN and CDR2 FVKESK. V dropped 0 bases and J dropped 12; count of bases not matched to a gene: 8. The CDR3 is made up of 13 amino acids.

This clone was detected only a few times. The CDR3 loop is CASSKVVRGHEQYF. DNA of the CDR3: TGTGCCAGCAGCAAAGTCGTCAGGGGCCACGAGCAGTACTTC. The rearrangement uses TRBV21-1 and TRBJ2-7; the table's D call, TRBD1, was not checked against the DNA. TRBV21-1 represents a pseudogene. This CDR3 contains 14 residues.

The CDR3 reads CASSLGGKTEAFF. CDR3 DNA sequence: TGTGCCAGCAGCTTGGGAGGCAAGACTGAAGCTTTCTTT. This sequence joins TRBV5-6 and TRBJ1-1; no clear D gene. CDR3 size: 13 residues. Germline CDR1 reads SGHDT; CDR2 reads YYEEEE. V lost 0 bases to trimming and J lost 5 bases, with 8 bases between them.

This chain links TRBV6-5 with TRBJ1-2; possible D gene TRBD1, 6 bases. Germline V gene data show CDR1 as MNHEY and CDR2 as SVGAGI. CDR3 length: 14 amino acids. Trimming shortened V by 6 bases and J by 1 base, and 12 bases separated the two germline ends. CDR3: CASSRTANNYGYTF. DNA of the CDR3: TGTGCCAGCAGCCGGACAGCAAATAACTATGGCTACACCTTC.

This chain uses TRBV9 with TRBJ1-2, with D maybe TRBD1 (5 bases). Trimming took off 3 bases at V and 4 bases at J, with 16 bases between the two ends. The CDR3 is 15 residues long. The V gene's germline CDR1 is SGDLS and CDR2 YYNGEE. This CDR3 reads CASSALRGNLYGYTF. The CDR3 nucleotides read TGTGCCAGCAGCGCCCTCCGGGGGAATCTCTATGGCTACACCTTC.

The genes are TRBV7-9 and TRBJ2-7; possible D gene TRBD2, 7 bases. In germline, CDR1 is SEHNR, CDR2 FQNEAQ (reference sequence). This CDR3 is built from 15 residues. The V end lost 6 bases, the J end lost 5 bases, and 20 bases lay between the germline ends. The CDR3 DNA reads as TGTGCCAGCAGTCAGATGGGGGGGGCGAGGGACGAGCAGTACTTC. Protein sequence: CASSQMGGARDEQYF.

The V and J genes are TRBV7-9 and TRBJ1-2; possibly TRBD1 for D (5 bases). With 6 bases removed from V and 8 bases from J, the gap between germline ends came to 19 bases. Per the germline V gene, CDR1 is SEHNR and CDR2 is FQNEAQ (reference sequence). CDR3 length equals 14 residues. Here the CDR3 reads CASRINGGTDGYTF. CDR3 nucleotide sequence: TGTGCCAGCAGGATAAACGGCGGGACCGACGGCTACACCTTC.

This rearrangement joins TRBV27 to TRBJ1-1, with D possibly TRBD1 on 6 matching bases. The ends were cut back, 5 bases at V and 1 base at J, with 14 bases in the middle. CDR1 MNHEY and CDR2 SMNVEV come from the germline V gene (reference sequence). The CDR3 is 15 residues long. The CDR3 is CASSPNRVGNTEAFF. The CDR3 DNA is TGTGCCAGCAGTCCGAACAGGGTAGGGAACACTGAAGCTTTCTTT.

The CDR3 region has the DNA TGTGCCAGCAGCTTAGCCGGGTCACAAGAGACCCAGTACTTC. The encoded protein is CASSLAGSQETQYF. The V and J genes are TRBV11-3 and TRBJ2-5; no firm D call. With 1 base removed from V and 2 bases from J, the gap between germline ends came to 8 bases. From germline, CDR1 is SGHNT and CDR2 YENEEA. There are 14 residues in the CDR3.

DNA of the CDR3: TGTGCCAGCAGTTACAGAAGGGGGCAGGGGCAAGAGACCCAGTACTTC. Residues: CASSYRRGQGQETQYF. The genes are TRBV6-6 and TRBJ2-5, with 7 bases aligning to TRBD1. The V gene end was trimmed by 2 bases and the J gene end by 2 bases; junction bases not matched to a gene: 8. CDR3 length: 16 amino acids. Looked up from germline, CDR1 is MNHNY and CDR2 is SVGAGI (reference sequence).

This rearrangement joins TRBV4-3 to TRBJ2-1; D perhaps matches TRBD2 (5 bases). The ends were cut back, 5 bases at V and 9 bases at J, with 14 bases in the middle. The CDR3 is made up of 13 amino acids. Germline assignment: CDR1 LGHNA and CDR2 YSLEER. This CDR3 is CASSLEVRVEQFF. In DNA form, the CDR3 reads TGCGCCAGCAGCTTAGAGGTGAGGGTTGAGCAGTTCTTC.

CDR3 in amino acids: CASRTGTEASPLHF. CDR3 coding DNA: TGTGCCAGCCGGACCGGGACAGAGGCTTCACCCCTCCACTTT. J is TRBJ1-6 and V is TRBV25-1; 7 bases agree with TRBD1. V was clipped by 8 bases and J by 9 bases; unmatched bases: 10. CDR3 length: 14 residues. Germline CDR1 and CDR2: MGHDK and SYGVNS.

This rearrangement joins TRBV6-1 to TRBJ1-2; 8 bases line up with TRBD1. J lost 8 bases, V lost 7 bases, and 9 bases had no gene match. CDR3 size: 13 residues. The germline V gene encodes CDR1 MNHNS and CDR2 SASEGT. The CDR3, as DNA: TGTGCCAGCACCCCAGGGGGCGCGATCGGCTACACCTTC. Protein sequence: CASTPGGAIGYTF.

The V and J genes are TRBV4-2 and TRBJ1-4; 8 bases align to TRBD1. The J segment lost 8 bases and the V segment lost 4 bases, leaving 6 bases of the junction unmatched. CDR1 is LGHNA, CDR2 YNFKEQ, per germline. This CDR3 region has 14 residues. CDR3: CASSLRQGREKLFF. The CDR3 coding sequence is TGTGCCAGCAGCCTTCGACAGGGGAGAGAAAAACTGTTTTTT.

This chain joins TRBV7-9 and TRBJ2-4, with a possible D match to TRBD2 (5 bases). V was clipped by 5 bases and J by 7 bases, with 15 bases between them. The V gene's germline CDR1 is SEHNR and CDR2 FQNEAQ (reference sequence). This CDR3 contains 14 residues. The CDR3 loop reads CASSQAGVENIQYF. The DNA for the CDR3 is TGTGCCAGCAGCCAAGCCGGGGTAGAGAACATTCAGTACTTC.

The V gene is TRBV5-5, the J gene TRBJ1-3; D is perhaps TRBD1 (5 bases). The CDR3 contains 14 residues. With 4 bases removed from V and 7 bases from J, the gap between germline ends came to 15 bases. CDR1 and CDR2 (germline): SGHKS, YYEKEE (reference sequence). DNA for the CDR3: TGTGCCAGCAGCGGGGCCCTCTTTCGGAACACCATATATTTT. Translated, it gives CASSGALFRNTIYF.

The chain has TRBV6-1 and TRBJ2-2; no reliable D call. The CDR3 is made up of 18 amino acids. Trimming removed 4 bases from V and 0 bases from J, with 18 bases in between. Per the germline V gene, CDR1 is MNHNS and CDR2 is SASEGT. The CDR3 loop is CASSARLPGSANTGELFF. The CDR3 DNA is TGTGCCAGCAGTGCTCGTCTGCCGGGTTCAGCGAACACCGGGGAGCTGTTTTTT.

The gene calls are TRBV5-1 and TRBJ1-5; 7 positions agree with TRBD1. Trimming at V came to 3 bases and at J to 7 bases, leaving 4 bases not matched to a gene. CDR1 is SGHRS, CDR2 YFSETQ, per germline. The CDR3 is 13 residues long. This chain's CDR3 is CASSSTGAQPQHF. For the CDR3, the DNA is TGCGCCAGCAGCTCTACAGGGGCCCAGCCCCAGCATTTT.

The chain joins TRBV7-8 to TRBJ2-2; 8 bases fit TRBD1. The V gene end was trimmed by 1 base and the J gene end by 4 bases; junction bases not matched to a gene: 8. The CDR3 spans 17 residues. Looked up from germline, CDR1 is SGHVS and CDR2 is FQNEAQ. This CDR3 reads CASSLVRTGYSTGELFF. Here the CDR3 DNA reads TGTGCCAGCAGCTTAGTTCGGACAGGGTATTCCACCGGGGAGCTGTTTTTT.

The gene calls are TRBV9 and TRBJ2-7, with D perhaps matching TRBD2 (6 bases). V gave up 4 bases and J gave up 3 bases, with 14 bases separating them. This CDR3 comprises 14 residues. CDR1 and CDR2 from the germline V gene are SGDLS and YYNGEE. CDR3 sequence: CASSRDWAFYEQYF. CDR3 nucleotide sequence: TGTGCCAGCAGCCGGGACTGGGCCTTCTACGAGCAGTACTTC.

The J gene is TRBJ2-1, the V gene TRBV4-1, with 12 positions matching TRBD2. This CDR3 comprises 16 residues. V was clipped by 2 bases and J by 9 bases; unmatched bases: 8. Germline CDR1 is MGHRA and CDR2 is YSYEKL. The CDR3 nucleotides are TGCGCCAGCAGCCAACTAGCGGGAGGGCTGGGAGGTGAGCAGTTCTTC. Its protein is CASSQLAGGLGGEQFF.

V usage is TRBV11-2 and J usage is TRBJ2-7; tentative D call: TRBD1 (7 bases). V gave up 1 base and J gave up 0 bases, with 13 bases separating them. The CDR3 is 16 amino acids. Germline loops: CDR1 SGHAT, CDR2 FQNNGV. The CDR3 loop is CASSLVSGGRSYEQYF. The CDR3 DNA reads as TGTGCCAGCAGCTTAGTCTCAGGGGGGCGCTCCTACGAGCAGTACTTC.

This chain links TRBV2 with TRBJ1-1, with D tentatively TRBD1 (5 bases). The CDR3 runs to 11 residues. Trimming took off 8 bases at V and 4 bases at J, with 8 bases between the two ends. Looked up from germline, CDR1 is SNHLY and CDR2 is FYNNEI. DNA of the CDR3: TGTGCCAGCGCAGGGTTCACTGAAGCTTTCTTT. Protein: CASAGFTEAFF.